The clone carrying this T cell receptor beta chain was detected a few times. What it binds is unknown. The entry originates in a study of tumor-infiltrating lymphocytes in localized non-small cell lung cancer. In the study overall: Resected tumor was paired with non-adjacent uninvolved lung from the same patient.

This CDR3 comprises 15 residues. The V gene's germline CDR1 is WSHSY and CDR2 SAAADI. Trimming took 6 bases from V and 4 from J; bases not matched to a gene: 7. Broader study findings: IM1 and IM2 tumors showed no difference in T-cell fraction. Tumor T-cell fraction from TCR sequencing was not associated with recurrence-free survival (p = 0.61). Higher tumor T cell infiltration than in uninvolved lung was supported by TCRbeta sequencing.

Here immunoSEQ multiplex PCR was the method, and the copy in TCRdb shows in-frame clones only, minus some. The sample includes around 15,000 clones, around 75% seen only once; the top ten take over 7.5%. The chain joins TRBV10-2 to TRBJ2-7; 12 nucleotides match TRBD2. This receptor was taken from a human donor with non-small cell lung cancer. Sequencing was carried out using lung tumor tissue. The CDR3 DNA sequence: TGCGCCAGCAGCCCCGTTCTAGCGGGAGGGTACGAGCAGTACTTC. Encoded protein: CASSPVLAGGYEQYF.